This TCR beta chain was retrieved from a study of technical replicates of blood from a few donors. The CDR3 runs 17 residues. The V gene's germline CDR1 is SGHDT and CDR2 YYEEEE. Trimming removed 2 bases at V and 5 bases at J, with 23 bases between. The table came from immunoSEQ multiplex PCR; TCRdb's copy has only in-frame clones and leaves some out. The data hold under 80,000 clones, with roughly 92% observed a single time. The source of this sequence is a human donor in good health. V usage is TRBV5-6 and J usage is TRBJ2-7; perhaps TRBD2 as D (7 bases). Sequenced sample: T cells isolated from PBMCs. In DNA, the CDR3 is TGTGCCAGCAGCTTACCAGACACAGGGAGGGCCCGCAACGAGCAGTACTTC. Protein: CASSLPDTGRARNEQYF.